Listed below are T cell receptor beta chains from one sample, sequenced in a study of OX40 agonist ivuxolimab in advanced cancers. Repertoires were generated with immunoSEQ multiplex PCR, while TCRdb's copy carries only in-frame clones and drops some. The table lists tens of thousands of clones, 70% to 90% of them singletons. The source was CD4+ or CD8+ T cells sorted from blood, collected in a trial of the OX40 agonist ivuxolimab. The receptors were gathered from an adult with an advanced solid tumor such as melanoma, head and neck, liver or kidney cancer. Both conserved end residues are part of each CDR3. A D gene is named only where the DNA matches it firmly. Some rows mark clone size as missing; the rest say once, few, many or name a class of expanded clone.

TRBV29-1	TRBJ1-4	once	TRBD1	TGCAGCGTTAGGGGGCTTACCGAAAAACTGTTTTTT	CSVRGLTEKLFF
TRBV4-3	TRBJ2-5	-	TRBD1	TGCGCCAGCAGCCAAGCCCTCGGAACAGGGGTCCCAGAGACCCAGTACTTC	CASSQALGTGVPETQYF
TRBV27	TRBJ1-4	-	TRBD1	TGTGCCAGCAGCCAGACAGGGGGGGAGGAAAAACTGTTTTTT	CASSQTGGEEKLFF
TRBV4-3	TRBJ1-2	-	-	TGCGCCAGCAGCCAAGATAACGGACCCACATATGGCTACACCTTC	CASSQDNGPTYGYTF
TRBV7-2	TRBJ1-2	-	-	TGTGCCAGCAGCTTAGGGATACGGAACTATGGCTACACCTTC	CASSLGIRNYGYTF
TRBV5-1	TRBJ1-2	-	-	TGCGCCAGCAGCGTGACACCGGGGGCCTATGGCTACACCTTC	CASSVTPGAYGYTF
TRBV7-2	TRBJ1-1	few	-	TGTGCCAGCAGCTTAGTTGTAGGACAGAACACTGAAGCTTTCTTT	CASSLVVGQNTEAFF
TRBV6-5	TRBJ1-4	-	-	TGTGCCAGCAGAGTACAGGGACGTACTAATGAAAAACTGTTTTTT	CASRVQGRTNEKLFF
TRBV19	TRBJ1-1	-	TRBD1	TGTGCCAGTAGTATTCGTGACAGGGAGGGCACTGAAGCTTTCTTT	CASSIRDREGTEAFF
TRBV5-5	TRBJ2-2	once	-	TGTGCCAGCAGCCCCGGGACTGAGGACGGGGAGCTGTTTTTT	CASSPGTEDGELFF
TRBV9	TRBJ2-5	-	TRBD2	TGTGCCAGCAGCCCCCGCCCCTTTGGGACGGGAGGGTGGGAGACCCAGTACTTC	CASSPRPFGTGGWETQYF
TRBV18	TRBJ2-3	-	-	TGTGCCAGCTCACCAGGGGGTAATACGCAGTATTTT	CASSPGGNTQYF
TRBV5-4	TRBJ2-1	-	TRBD1	TGTGCCAGCAGCACACCCCCGACCCAGGGGGTGGATCGGGATGAGCAGTTCTTC	CASSTPPTQGVDRDEQFF
TRBV5-8	TRBJ1-5	-	-	TGTGCCAGCACCGCGGGACAATCCTACGCCCTCAGCAATCAGCCCCAGCATTTT	CASTAGQSYALSNQPQHF
TRBV2	TRBJ1-5	-	-	TGTGCCAGCAGCGGGGGGGCGTCGGGCAATCAGCCCCAGCATTTT	CASSGGASGNQPQHF
TRBV18	TRBJ2-1	-	TRBD2	TGTGCCAGCTCACCACCTGTGGCGGGGGAGGATGAGCAGTTCTTC	CASSPPVAGEDEQFF
TRBV6-5	TRBJ1-2	-	TRBD1	TGTGCCAGCAGCCGGGACAGGGGAGGCGGCTACACCTTC	CASSRDRGGGYTF
TRBV18	TRBJ2-7	-	-	TGTGCCAGCTCACCGACAGCTACGTCCTACGAGCAGTACTTC	CASSPTATSYEQYF
TRBV30	TRBJ1-1	once	-	TGTGCCTGGAGTCCAGGGATCCCTGAAGCTTTCTTT	CAWSPGIPEAFF
TRBV18	TRBJ1-5	-	-	TGTGCCAGCTCACCGGGTGGGAGCAATCAGCCCCAGCATTTT	CASSPGGSNQPQHF
TRBV27	TRBJ1-6	-	TRBD1	TGTGCCAGCAGCACAGACAGGGACTATAATTCACCCCTCCACTTT	CASSTDRDYNSPLHF
TRBV7-3	TRBJ2-3	-	TRBD2	TGTGCCAGCAGCTTTACAGCGGGGGGCACAGATACGCAGTATTTT	CASSFTAGGTDTQYF
TRBV7-2	TRBJ2-2	-	-	TGTGCCAGCAGCTCGGAGTTGACCGGGGAGCTGTTTTTT	CASSSELTGELFF
TRBV5-4	TRBJ2-3	-	-	TGTGCCAGCAGCTTGGGGGCTACGGCCCTTAGCACAGATACGCAGTATTTT	CASSLGATALSTDTQYF
TRBV18	TRBJ1-2	-	TRBD1	TGTGCCAGCTCACGCGGCGGGACAGGGAATGGCTACACCTTC	CASSRGGTGNGYTF
TRBV7-2	TRBJ1-1	few	TRBD1	TGTGCCAGCAGCCGTGACAGGGGGTCTGGGTGGAATGAAGCTTTCTTT	CASSRDRGSGWNEAFF
TRBV19	TRBJ1-1	few	TRBD1	TGTGCCAGTAGTAGCCCCCGACAGGGGAACACTGAAGCTTTCTTT	CASSSPRQGNTEAFF
TRBV4-3	TRBJ1-4	once	-	TGCGCCAGCAGCCAAGGATGGTCAGGGAAGGGTAATGAAAAACTGTTTTTT	CASSQGWSGKGNEKLFF
TRBV5-1	TRBJ2-3	-	TRBD1	TGCGCCAGCAGCCCCGGGACAGGAGCGGGCACAGATACGCAGTATTTT	CASSPGTGAGTDTQYF
TRBV13	TRBJ2-6	-	-	TGTGCCAGCAGCCTTAAGGCTGGGGCCAACGTCCTGACTTTC	CASSLKAGANVLTF
TRBV7-2	TRBJ2-7	-	-	TGTGCCAGCAGCTTAGGGACAGAAAGCTACGAGCAGTACTTC	CASSLGTESYEQYF
TRBV7-2	TRBJ2-5	-	TRBD2	TGTGCCAGCAGCTTAGTCCGGGGGGGCACAGAGACCCAGTACTTC	CASSLVRGGTETQYF
TRBV5-5	TRBJ1-5	-	-	TGTGCCAGCAGCACGGGACAAAATCAGCCCCAGCATTTT	CASSTGQNQPQHF
TRBV5-6	TRBJ2-7	few	-	TGTGCCACCCGCGCAACAGGGCTGGGGGAGCAGTACTTC	CATRATGLGEQYF
TRBV29-1	TRBJ1-3	-	-	TGCAGCGTTGTATACGCTTCCTCTGGAAACACCATATATTTT	CSVVYASSGNTIYF
TRBV4-3	TRBJ2-6	-	-	TGCGCCAGCAGCCAAGTCGGTGGGGCCAACGTCCTGACTTTC	CASSQVGGANVLTF
TRBV9	TRBJ2-7	-	-	TGTGCCAGCAGCGTAGGTTTAGAGTCCTACGAGCAGTACTTC	CASSVGLESYEQYF
TRBV6-1	TRBJ2-7	-	-	TGTGCCAGCAGTGAAGGAATGGGTAACGAGCAGTACTTC	CASSEGMGNEQYF
TRBV25-1	TRBJ2-3	-	TRBD2	TGTGCCAGCAGAGCTCGGCGGGGGGCCGGGGATACGCAGTATTTT	CASRARRGAGDTQYF
TRBV30	TRBJ1-3	-	-	TGTGCCTGGAGTCAGCTGGGAGGTCTTACTGGAAACACCATATATTTT	CAWSQLGGLTGNTIYF
TRBV19	TRBJ2-2	few	-	TGTGCCAGTAGTGTTGTCCCGCGCCCCGGGGAGCTGTTTTTT	CASSVVPRPGELFF
TRBV5-4	TRBJ2-7	-	-	TGTGCCAGCAGCCCAGCAGGGGACCTATCCTACGAGCAGTACTTC	CASSPAGDLSYEQYF
TRBV14	TRBJ2-5	-	-	TGTGCCAGCAGCCGAGCCCGGGGGAACCAAGAGACCCAGTACTTC	CASSRARGNQETQYF
TRBV19	TRBJ1-1	-	TRBD1	TGTGCCAGTAGTGCGGACAGGGACACTGAAGCTTTCTTT	CASSADRDTEAFF
TRBV7-2	TRBJ1-2	few	TRBD1	TGTGCCAGCAGCTTTCGACAGGGGGACGGCTACACCTTC	CASSFRQGDGYTF
TRBV25-1	TRBJ2-1	-	TRBD2	TGTGCCAGCAGTCCTAGCGGGGGGGCGATTGAGCAGTTCTTC	CASSPSGGAIEQFF
TRBV5-4	TRBJ1-6	-	-	TGTGCCAGCAACTTGGCAGTGTCGAATTCACCCCTCCACTTT	CASNLAVSNSPLHF
TRBV5-1	TRBJ1-1	-	-	TGCGCCAGCAGCTTGAATTCGGGGGCTGAAGCTTTCTTT	CASSLNSGAEAFF